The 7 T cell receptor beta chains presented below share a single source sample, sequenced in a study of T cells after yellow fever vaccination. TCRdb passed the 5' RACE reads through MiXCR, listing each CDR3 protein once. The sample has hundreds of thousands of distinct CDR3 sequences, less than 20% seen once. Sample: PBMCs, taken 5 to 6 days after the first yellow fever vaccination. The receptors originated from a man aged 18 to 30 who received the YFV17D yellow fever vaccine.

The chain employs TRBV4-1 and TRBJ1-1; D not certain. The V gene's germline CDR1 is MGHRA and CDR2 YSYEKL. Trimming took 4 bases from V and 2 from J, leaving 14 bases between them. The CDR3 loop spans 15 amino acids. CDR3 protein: CASSRLPGFNTEAFF. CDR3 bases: TGCGCCAGCAGCCGACTCCCCGGATTCAACACTGAAGCTTTCTTT.

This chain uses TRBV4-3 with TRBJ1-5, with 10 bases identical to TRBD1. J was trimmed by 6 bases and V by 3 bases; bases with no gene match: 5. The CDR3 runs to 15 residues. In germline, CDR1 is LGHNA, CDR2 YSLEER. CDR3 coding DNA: TGCGCCAGCAGCCAGGAGGACAGGGGGAGTCAGCCCCAGCATTTT. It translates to CASSQEDRGSQPQHF.

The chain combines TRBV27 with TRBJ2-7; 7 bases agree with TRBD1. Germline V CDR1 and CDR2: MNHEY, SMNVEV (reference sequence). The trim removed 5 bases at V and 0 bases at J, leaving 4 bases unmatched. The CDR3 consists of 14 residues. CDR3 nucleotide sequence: TGTGCCAGCAGTAAGCCAGGGGGCTCCTACGAGCAGTACGTC. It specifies CASSKPGGSYEQYV.

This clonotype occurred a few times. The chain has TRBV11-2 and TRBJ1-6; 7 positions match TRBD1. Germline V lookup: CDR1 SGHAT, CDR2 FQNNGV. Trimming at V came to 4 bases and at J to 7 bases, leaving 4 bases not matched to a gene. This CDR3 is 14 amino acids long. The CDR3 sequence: CASSWDRANSPLHF. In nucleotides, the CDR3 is TGTGCCAGCAGCTGGGACAGAGCGAATTCACCCCTCCACTTT.

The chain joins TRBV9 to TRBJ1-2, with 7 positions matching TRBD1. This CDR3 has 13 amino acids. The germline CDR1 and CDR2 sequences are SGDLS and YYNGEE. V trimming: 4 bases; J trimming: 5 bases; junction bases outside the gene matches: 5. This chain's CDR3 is CASSTGQTYGYTF. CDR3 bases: TGTGCCAGCAGCACGGGACAGACGTATGGCTACACCTTC. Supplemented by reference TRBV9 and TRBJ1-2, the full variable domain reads DSGVTQTPKHLITATGQRVTLRCSPRSGDLSVYWYQQSLDQGLQFLIQYYNGEERAKGNILERFSAQQFPDLHSELNLSSLELGDSALYFCASSTGQTYGYTFGSGTRLTVV.

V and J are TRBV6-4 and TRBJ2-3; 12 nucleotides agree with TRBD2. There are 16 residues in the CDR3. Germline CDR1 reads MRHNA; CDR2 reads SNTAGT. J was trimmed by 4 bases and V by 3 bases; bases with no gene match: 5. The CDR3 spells CASSESSGGASDTQYF. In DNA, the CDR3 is TGTGCCAGCAGTGAGTCTAGCGGGGGGGCCTCAGATACGCAGTATTTT.

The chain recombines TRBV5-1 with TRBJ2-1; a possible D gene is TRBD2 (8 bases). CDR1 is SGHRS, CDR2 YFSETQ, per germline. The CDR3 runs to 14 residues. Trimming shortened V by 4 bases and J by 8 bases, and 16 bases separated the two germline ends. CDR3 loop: CASSGGQREHEQFF. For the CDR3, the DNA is TGCGCCAGCAGCGGGGGACAGCGGGAGCATGAGCAGTTCTTC.